These T cell receptor beta chains were read from a single sample in a study of beta chain features in type 1 diabetes. Generated by immunoSEQ multiplex PCR, the TCRdb table keeps only in-frame clones and is missing some. The sample consists of 600,000 to 700,000 clones, 13% of them appearing once. The sequenced sample consisted of naive CD4+ T cells from blood. These receptor sequences come from a young man with type 1 diabetes. The CDR3 runs from the conserved cysteine through the conserved F or W. Fields, in order: J gene, D gene, V gene, clone size, CDR3 DNA, CDR3 protein. The D gene is left open where the match is weak. Only part of the rows carry a size: once, few, many, or a class if the clone is expanded.

J gene: TRBJ1-2; D gene: .; V gene: TRBV9; clone size: .; CDR3 DNA: TGTGCCAGCAGCCCCGCGGGAGCAGGGGTTTTCTTCGGGAACTATGGCTACACCTTC; CDR3 protein: CASSPAGAGVFFGNYGYTF
J gene: TRBJ1-2; D gene: .; V gene: TRBV11-3; clone size: .; CDR3 DNA: TGTGCCAGCAGCTTAGATGGCGGGCAGTATTATGGCTACACCTTC; CDR3 protein: CASSLDGGQYYGYTF
J gene: TRBJ2-2; D gene: .; V gene: TRBV2; clone size: .; CDR3 DNA: TGTGCCAGCAGTGAGAGGCAGACCACCGGGGAGCTGTTTTTT; CDR3 protein: CASSERQTTGELFF
J gene: TRBJ2-3; D gene: TRBD2; V gene: TRBV5-1; clone size: .; CDR3 DNA: TGCGCCAGCAGCTTTGCGGGGGGCACAGATACGCAGTATTTT; CDR3 protein: CASSFAGGTDTQYF
J gene: TRBJ2-7; D gene: TRBD1; V gene: TRBV27; clone size: few; CDR3 DNA: TGTGCCAGCAGTTTATCCGGACAGGGCTTCTACGAGCAGTACTTC; CDR3 protein: CASSLSGQGFYEQYF
J gene: TRBJ2-1; D gene: .; V gene: TRBV5-4; clone size: .; CDR3 DNA: TGTGCCAGCAGCTTGGCGGACCTCATGGAGCAGTTCTTC; CDR3 protein: CASSLADLMEQFF
J gene: TRBJ1-2; D gene: TRBD1; V gene: TRBV29-1; clone size: .; CDR3 DNA: TGCAGCGGCGGACAGGGTGGGGGCTACACCTTC; CDR3 protein: CSGGQGGGYTF
J gene: TRBJ2-3; D gene: .; V gene: TRBV7-2; clone size: .; CDR3 DNA: TGTGCCAGCAGCTTAGCGGCCTCGGGGCCCGGCACAGATACGCAGTATTTT; CDR3 protein: CASSLAASGPGTDTQYF
J gene: TRBJ1-2; D gene: TRBD1; V gene: TRBV29-1; clone size: .; CDR3 DNA: TGCAGCGTTGTGGGACAGGGGAATGGCTACACCTTC; CDR3 protein: CSVVGQGNGYTF
J gene: TRBJ1-1; D gene: TRBD1; V gene: TRBV30; clone size: few; CDR3 DNA: TGTGCCTGGAGTCCCAGGGGGCGGAACACTGAAGCTTTCTTT; CDR3 protein: CAWSPRGRNTEAFF
J gene: TRBJ1-1; D gene: .; V gene: TRBV7-9; clone size: .; CDR3 DNA: TGTGCCAGCAGCCCACAGGGGAACACTGAAGCTTTCTTT; CDR3 protein: CASSPQGNTEAFF
J gene: TRBJ1-1; D gene: .; V gene: TRBV5-1; clone size: .; CDR3 DNA: TGCGCCAGCAGCTTGGTTTGGGGGACTGAAGCTTTCTTT; CDR3 protein: CASSLVWGTEAFF
J gene: TRBJ2-5; D gene: TRBD1; V gene: TRBV7-9; clone size: few; CDR3 DNA: TGTGCCAGCAGACAGACTTTAGGGACAGCTCAAGAGACCCAGTACTTC; CDR3 protein: CASRQTLGTAQETQYF
J gene: TRBJ1-2; D gene: .; V gene: TRBV7-9; clone size: .; CDR3 DNA: TGTGCCAGCAGCTCCCAAGGCGATGGCTACACCTTC; CDR3 protein: CASSSQGDGYTF
J gene: TRBJ1-1; D gene: TRBD1; V gene: TRBV29-1; clone size: .; CDR3 DNA: TGCAGCGTCGCCCGGGACAGGGAGGCTGAAGCTTTCTTT; CDR3 protein: CSVARDREAEAFF
J gene: TRBJ1-2; D gene: .; V gene: TRBV28; clone size: .; CDR3 DNA: TGTGCCAGCAAAGCCGGGACGGCCAACTATGGCTACACCTTC; CDR3 protein: CASKAGTANYGYTF
J gene: TRBJ2-3; D gene: .; V gene: TRBV9; clone size: few; CDR3 DNA: TGTGCCAGCAGCGGGATACCGATGGGGACAGATACGCAGTATTTT; CDR3 protein: CASSGIPMGTDTQYF
J gene: TRBJ1-2; D gene: .; V gene: TRBV28; clone size: .; CDR3 DNA: TGTGCCAGCAGTTTAGCAGACTATGGCTACACCTTC; CDR3 protein: CASSLADYGYTF
J gene: TRBJ2-7; D gene: .; V gene: TRBV28; clone size: .; CDR3 DNA: TGTGCCAGCAGACGGACAAGTCACTACGAGCAGTACTTC; CDR3 protein: CASRRTSHYEQYF
J gene: TRBJ1-6; D gene: .; V gene: TRBV5-1; clone size: .; CDR3 DNA: TGCGCCAGCAAGGAGGGTCTCGGGGATTCACCCCTCCACTTT; CDR3 protein: CASKEGLGDSPLHF
J gene: TRBJ1-2; D gene: .; V gene: TRBV11-2; clone size: few; CDR3 DNA: TGTGCCAGCAGCTTAGCAATCGGACAGAGCTATGGCTACACCTTC; CDR3 protein: CASSLAIGQSYGYTF
J gene: TRBJ1-5; D gene: TRBD1; V gene: TRBV6-6; clone size: few; CDR3 DNA: TGTGCCAGCAGTTCACCGGACAGGGTCCGATTCCAGCCCCAGCATTTT; CDR3 protein: CASSSPDRVRFQPQHF
J gene: TRBJ2-6; D gene: TRBD2; V gene: TRBV2; clone size: .; CDR3 DNA: TGTGCCAGCAGTGGACTAGCGAGCTCTTCTGGGGCCAACGTCCTGACTTTC; CDR3 protein: CASSGLASSSGANVLTF
J gene: TRBJ1-2; D gene: .; V gene: TRBV7-9; clone size: .; CDR3 DNA: TGTGCCAGCAGCACACCGCAGGGGAGGGGCTACACCTTC; CDR3 protein: CASSTPQGRGYTF
J gene: TRBJ1-3; D gene: .; V gene: TRBV30; clone size: .; CDR3 DNA: TGTGCCTGGGACCCAACGGGAAACACCATATATTTT; CDR3 protein: CAWDPTGNTIYF
J gene: TRBJ1-1; D gene: .; V gene: TRBV19; clone size: few; CDR3 DNA: TGTGCCAGTATCGAACAGAGCAGGAACACTGAAGCTTTCTTT; CDR3 protein: CASIEQSRNTEAFF
J gene: TRBJ2-1; D gene: .; V gene: TRBV19; clone size: .; CDR3 DNA: TGTGCCAGTACAGTTTACAATGAGCAGTTCTTC; CDR3 protein: CASTVYNEQFF
J gene: TRBJ1-1; D gene: TRBD1; V gene: TRBV18; clone size: few; CDR3 DNA: TGTGCCAGCTCAGGGACGGGACAGACGAACACTGAAGCTTTCTTT; CDR3 protein: CASSGTGQTNTEAFF
J gene: TRBJ2-2; D gene: .; V gene: TRBV9; clone size: few; CDR3 DNA: TGTGCCAGCAGCGCTGGCGGGGCCCCCGGGGAGCTGTTTTTT; CDR3 protein: CASSAGGAPGELFF
J gene: TRBJ2-1; D gene: TRBD1; V gene: TRBV6-1; clone size: .; CDR3 DNA: TGTGCCAGCAGTCGGACAGGAGACTCCTACAATGAGCAGTTCTTC; CDR3 protein: CASSRTGDSYNEQFF
J gene: TRBJ1-1; D gene: .; V gene: TRBV28; clone size: .; CDR3 DNA: TGTGCCAGCAGTTCAGCCGGGACGGAGAACACTGAAGCTTTCTTT; CDR3 protein: CASSSAGTENTEAFF
J gene: TRBJ2-5; D gene: .; V gene: TRBV7-9; clone size: once; CDR3 DNA: TGTGCCAGCAGCTTAGGGCTAGCCGAGACCCAGTACTTC; CDR3 protein: CASSLGLAETQYF
J gene: TRBJ1-5; D gene: .; V gene: TRBV27; clone size: .; CDR3 DNA: TGTGCCAGCGCCGGTATAATCAATCAGCCCCAGCATTTT; CDR3 protein: CASAGIINQPQHF
J gene: TRBJ2-3; D gene: TRBD2; V gene: TRBV9; clone size: few; CDR3 DNA: TGTGCCAGCAGCGTAGGGGCTAGCGGGACCACAGATACGCAGTATTTT; CDR3 protein: CASSVGASGTTDTQYF
J gene: TRBJ1-1; D gene: .; V gene: TRBV2; clone size: .; CDR3 DNA: TGTGCCAGCAGCGCCGACAGGAACACTGAAGCTTTCTTT; CDR3 protein: CASSADRNTEAFF
J gene: TRBJ1-1; D gene: .; V gene: TRBV30; clone size: .; CDR3 DNA: TGTGCCTGGAGTGTATCCGGGGGCACTGAAGCTTTCTTT; CDR3 protein: CAWSVSGGTEAFF
J gene: TRBJ1-5; D gene: TRBD1; V gene: TRBV5-1; clone size: .; CDR3 DNA: TGCGCCAGCAGCATCACAGGGGATCAGCCCCAGCATTTT; CDR3 protein: CASSITGDQPQHF
J gene: TRBJ1-5; D gene: TRBD1; V gene: TRBV30; clone size: few; CDR3 DNA: TGTGCCTGGTCTATGGGGACAGCAACCAATCAGCCCCAGCATTTT; CDR3 protein: CAWSMGTATNQPQHF
J gene: TRBJ1-1; D gene: TRBD1; V gene: TRBV25-1; clone size: few; CDR3 DNA: TGTGCCAGCAGCAGACAGGGGGTCCTGAACACTGAAGCTTTCTTT; CDR3 protein: CASSRQGVLNTEAFF
J gene: TRBJ2-3; D gene: TRBD2; V gene: TRBV5-1; clone size: .; CDR3 DNA: TGCGCCAGCAGTTCGCGGCTAGCGGGGACCACAGATACGCAGTATTTT; CDR3 protein: CASSSRLAGTTDTQYF